This T cell receptor (beta chain) was recovered during a study of shared clonotypes between healthy human individuals. Only Caucasian adults living in Nashville, Tennessee made up the donor group. Trimming stripped 5 bases from V and 3 bases from J, with 16 bases between. The CDR3 is 15 amino acids. From germline, CDR1 is SGDLS and CDR2 YYNGEE. Whole-study results and caveats: Unshared clonotypes carried lower generation probabilities than those common to all four donors. What naive subsets generally showed was a larger estimated richness than memory subsets showed.

With regard to this clone: Its specificity is not known.

The table came from immunoSEQ multiplex PCR; TCRdb's copy has only in-frame clones and leaves some out. In the table there are some 2,500,000 clones, 85% to 95% of which are singletons. Sequenced sample: naive CD4+ T cells from PBMCs. Subset indicated: CD45RA+ positively selected. The clonotype comes from a man aged 18 to 30 in good health. Some clones in this sample may be carry-over from other donors' samples. V usage is TRBV9 and J usage is TRBJ2-3; possible D gene TRBD2, 6 bases. CDR3 sequence: CASSEVRGSTDTQYF. The CDR3 DNA reads TGTGCCAGCAGTGAGGTGCGGGGCTCGACAGATACGCAGTATTTT.